Listed below are T cell receptor beta chains from one sample, sequenced in a study of blood T cell repertoires in COVID-19. Sequencing used immunoSEQ multiplex PCR; TCRdb keeps in-frame clones, though not all of them. The data hold over 65,000 clones, with 90% observed a single time. Sequencing input: peripheral blood. These receptors were obtained from a human donor in a cohort sampled during active COVID-19. CDR3s include the opening cysteine and the closing phenylalanine or tryptophan. A D gene is named only where the DNA matches it firmly. Only some rows state a clone size, as once, few, many or a class for expanded clones.

d_gene	v_gene	j_gene	abundance	CDR3nt	CDR3aa
.	TRBV27	TRBJ2-3	.	TGTGCCAGCAGTTTGGCGGCGGGGCTTGATACGCAGTATTTT	CASSLAAGLDTQYF
.	TRBV19	TRBJ1-5	.	TGTGCCAGTAGTCTCAGGGTGAATCAGCCCCAGCATTTT	CASSLRVNQPQHF
.	TRBV6-5	TRBJ1-3	once	TGTGCCAGCAGGGACACCCACTCTGGAAACACCATATATTTT	CASRDTHSGNTIYF
.	TRBV5-6	TRBJ2-7	.	TGTGCCAGCAGCCGGGCAGGAGGGACCTACGAGCAGTACTTC	CASSRAGGTYEQYF
.	TRBV5-1	TRBJ2-3	.	TGCGCCAGCAGCACGGTGGACAGCCGCACAGATACGCAGTATTTT	CASSTVDSRTDTQYF
.	TRBV14	TRBJ1-2	.	TGTGCCAGCAGCCAAGAGTCCCTTTGGAGACCGAACAATGGCTACACCTTC	CASSQESLWRPNNGYTF
.	TRBV5-6	TRBJ1-5	.	TGTGCCAGCAGCATTCAGGATCAGCCCCAGCATTTT	CASSIQDQPQHF
TRBD2	TRBV27	TRBJ2-1	.	TGTGCCAGCAGTGCTAGCGGGAGGGCCAATGAGCAGTTCTTC	CASSASGRANEQFF
TRBD2	TRBV5-4	TRBJ2-4	.	TGTGCCAGCAGCGGACCCTCTAGCGGGAGGTCTCACATTCAGTACTTC	CASSGPSSGRSHIQYF
.	TRBV9	TRBJ1-3	.	TGTGCCAGCAGCGCCGGACAGAACTCTGGAAACACCATATATTTT	CASSAGQNSGNTIYF
TRBD2	TRBV28	TRBJ2-3	.	TGTGCCAGTTCCCCTTTTCTAAGGCGGGAGGGCGGGTCTGCAGATACGCAGTATTTT	CASSPFLRREGGSADTQYF
TRBD1	TRBV7-6	TRBJ1-5	once	TGTGCCAGCAGCCCGGGACAGATCAATCAGCCCCAGCATTTT	CASSPGQINQPQHF
TRBD1	TRBV6-5	TRBJ2-5	.	TGTGCCAGCAGTTACTCGAGGACAGGGCAGGAGACCCAGTACTTC	CASSYSRTGQETQYF
.	TRBV13	TRBJ2-7	once	TGTGCCAGCAGCTTAGTAGGGCCGGGGGATTACGGGGCTTACGAGCAGTACTTC	CASSLVGPGDYGAYEQYF
TRBD1	TRBV27	TRBJ2-2	.	TGTGCCAGCACCGGACAGGGGGCGCCCGGGGAGCTGTTTTTT	CASTGQGAPGELFF
.	TRBV7-2	TRBJ2-3	.	TGTGCCAGCAGCTTGGGACAAGTCACAGATACGCAGTATTTT	CASSLGQVTDTQYF
TRBD2	TRBV24-1	TRBJ2-5	once	TGTGCCACCAGTGACGGACTAGCGGGAAATCAGGAGACCCAGTACTTC	CATSDGLAGNQETQYF
.	TRBV7-9	TRBJ1-5	.	TGTGCCAGCAGCTTAGGGGGAGGGGGCAATCAGCCCCAGCATTTT	CASSLGGGGNQPQHF
TRBD2	TRBV5-4	TRBJ2-2	.	TGTGCCAGCAGCTCTACTCGCGGGAGGAACACCGGGGAGCTGTTTTTT	CASSSTRGRNTGELFF
.	TRBV27	TRBJ2-5	few	TGTGCCAGCAGTTCCGCGTACCAAGAGACCCAGTACTTC	CASSSAYQETQYF
TRBD2	TRBV4-1	TRBJ2-1	.	TGCGCCAGCAGCCAATTACTAGCGGGAGGTTACAATGAGCAGTTCTTC	CASSQLLAGGYNEQFF
.	TRBV4-3	TRBJ2-2	.	TGCGCCAGCAGCCCGTCCGGGGTCGGGGAGCTGTTTTTT	CASSPSGVGELFF
.	TRBV19	TRBJ1-5	few	TGTGCCAGTAGCCCCGTAGCCGGGAGCAATCAGCCCCAGCATTTT	CASSPVAGSNQPQHF
TRBD1	TRBV7-8	TRBJ1-4	.	TGTGCCAGCAGCTCATCGACAGGGTTAAATGAAAAACTGTTTTTT	CASSSSTGLNEKLFF
TRBD1	TRBV7-8	TRBJ1-1	.	TGTGCCAGCAGTTTCGACAGGGACACTGAAGCTTTCTTT	CASSFDRDTEAFF
TRBD2	TRBV6-4	TRBJ2-1	.	TGTGCCAGCAGTGCCTCGACTAGCGGGTCCTACAATGAGCAGTTCTTC	CASSASTSGSYNEQFF
.	TRBV6-1	TRBJ2-5	.	TGTGCCAGCAGTGAGGAGGGAGGTTTGAGCCGAGAGACCCAGTACTTC	CASSEEGGLSRETQYF
TRBD2	TRBV24-1	TRBJ2-1	.	TGTGCCACCAGTGATCGCGAGCGGGAAGTCTACAATGAGCAGTTCTTC	CATSDREREVYNEQFF
.	TRBV30	TRBJ2-2	.	TGTGCCTGGGGCCTAGCGCGTAACACCGGGGAGCTGTTTTTT	CAWGLARNTGELFF
TRBD2	TRBV7-2	TRBJ2-2	.	TGTGCCAGCAGCGCGCCGCTAGCGGGAGGGCCAGGCACCGGGGAGCTGTTTTTT	CASSAPLAGGPGTGELFF
TRBD1	TRBV11-3	TRBJ2-3	.	TGTGCCAGCAGCTTACGACAGGGGCTCACAGATACGCAGTATTTT	CASSLRQGLTDTQYF
TRBD2	TRBV11-3	TRBJ2-1	.	TGTGCCAGCAGCTCCGGGACTAGCGGGAGGGCGTCGGGTGAGCAGTTCTTC	CASSSGTSGRASGEQFF
TRBD2	TRBV7-9	TRBJ2-5	.	TGTGCCAGCAGCTTAGCGGTTAGCGGGAGGGCCCGGGAGACCCAGTACTTC	CASSLAVSGRARETQYF
.	TRBV7-8	TRBJ1-1	.	TGTGCCAGCAGCCTAGGACGGAGGAACACTGAAGCTTTCTTT	CASSLGRRNTEAFF
.	TRBV11-3	TRBJ2-3	.	TGTGCCAGCAGCTCCGAGGGAGCGGTTGACACAGATACGCAGTATTTT	CASSSEGAVDTDTQYF
TRBD1	TRBV6-6	TRBJ1-2	.	TGTGCCAGCAGTTATCCCTCCGGGACAGGGGGCCTAGGCTACACCTTC	CASSYPSGTGGLGYTF
TRBD1	TRBV5-1	TRBJ2-7	few	TGCGCCAGCAGCTGGGGGACAGCAGCCTACGAGCAGTACTTC	CASSWGTAAYEQYF
TRBD2	TRBV10-3	TRBJ2-1	.	TGTGCCATCAGTGAGTTGGGCCGACTAGCGGGAGAGAAGCCCTACAATGAGCAGTTCTTC	CAISELGRLAGEKPYNEQFF
.	TRBV29-1	TRBJ2-2	.	TGCAGCGTTGATCTAGAGGACACCGGGGAGCTGTTTTTT	CSVDLEDTGELFF
.	TRBV16	TRBJ1-2	once	TGTGCCAGCAGCCAATTCGAGGGAACCTATGGCTACACCTTC	CASSQFEGTYGYTF
TRBD2	TRBV6-4	TRBJ2-3	.	TGTGCCAGCAGTGACGGCGGGAGAGACACAGATACGCAGTATTTT	CASSDGGRDTDTQYF
TRBD1	TRBV7-8	TRBJ1-1	.	TGTGCCAGCAGCAGAGGGACAGCGAACACTGAAGCTTTCTTT	CASSRGTANTEAFF
.	TRBV19	TRBJ2-1	.	TGTGCCAGTAGTACCACACCCTATGTAGCGCCCGACAATGAGCAGTTCTTC	CASSTTPYVAPDNEQFF
.	TRBV19	TRBJ2-7	.	TGTGCCAGTAGTATAGCGGGACAATTGGGCTCCTACGAGCAGTACTTC	CASSIAGQLGSYEQYF
TRBD2	TRBV4-3	TRBJ2-1	once	TGCGCCAGCAGCCATACTAGCGGGAGTGCCTACAATGAGCAGTTCTTC	CASSHTSGSAYNEQFF
.	TRBV5-6	TRBJ2-4	.	TGTGCCAGCAGCTCGGACAGCGAGCTAGCCAAAAACATTCAGTACTTC	CASSSDSELAKNIQYF
.	TRBV13	TRBJ2-7	.	TGTGCCAGCAGCTCGGGGGCCTACGAGCAGTACTTC	CASSSGAYEQYF
.	TRBV6-5	TRBJ1-1	.	TGTGCCAGCAAGGACACTACACTTGAAGCTTTCTTT	CASKDTTLEAFF
.	TRBV10-3	TRBJ1-6	.	TGTGCCATCAGTGTCAACAGTGGCGCGGGTTCACCCCTCCACTTT	CAISVNSGAGSPLHF
TRBD1	TRBV30	TRBJ1-4	few	TGTGCCTGGAGACACTGGACAGGGGAAAATGAAAAACTGTTTTTT	CAWRHWTGENEKLFF
.	TRBV6-5	TRBJ2-7	.	TGTGCCAGCACTCTACAGGGCTACGAGCAGTACTTC	CASTLQGYEQYF
TRBD2	TRBV4-1	TRBJ2-5	.	TGCGCCAGCAGCCAACTAGCGGGAGTCCGCTCAGAGACCCAGTACTTC	CASSQLAGVRSETQYF
.	TRBV12-3/TRBV12-4	TRBJ2-1	.	TGTGCCAGCAGTTTAACGGGATACAATGAGCAGTTCTTC	CASSLTGYNEQFF
TRBD1	TRBV11-2	TRBJ1-6	once	TGTGCCAGCAGCTTAGATCTTAGGAACAGGGGAAATTCACCCCTCCACTTT	CASSLDLRNRGNSPLHF
TRBD2	TRBV18	TRBJ2-5	.	TGTGCCAGCTCACCACCTGCTAGCGGCCAAGAGACCCAGTACTTC	CASSPPASGQETQYF